These 22 T cell receptor beta chains originate from one sample sequenced in a study of cytomegalovirus exposure and HLA in healthy donors. The PCR used 60 Vbeta and 13 Jbeta primers. Libraries were prepared by immunoSEQ multiplex PCR; TCRdb keeps only in-frame clonotypes and omits some of them. The sample carries 80,000 or so clones, over 65% recorded once. The source material was PBMCs. The receptor set was obtained from a man over 45 in good health and CMV-seropositive.

The J gene is TRBJ2-1, the V gene TRBV5-1, with 8 bases that match TRBD1. The V gene's germline CDR1 is SGHRS and CDR2 YFSETQ. The CDR3 sequence is 18 residues long. The V gene end was trimmed by 4 bases and the J gene end by 0 bases; junction bases not matched to a gene: 12. CDR3 residues: CASSPGTGYRSSYNEQFF. CDR3 nucleotides: TGCGCCAGCAGCCCAGGGACAGGTTATCGTAGCTCCTACAATGAGCAGTTCTTC.

This clone was observed a handful of times. V is TRBV13 and J is TRBJ2-3, with TRBD2 matching 12 bases. Trimming removed 6 bases from V and 7 bases from J; junction bases left unmatched: 11. This CDR3 is 16 amino acids long. Germline lookup yields CDR1 PRHDT and CDR2 FYEKMQ (reference sequence). CDR3 protein: CASSSISSGRANTQYF. In DNA form, the CDR3 reads TGTGCCAGCAGTTCTATCTCTAGCGGGAGGGCCAATACGCAGTATTTT.

This CDR3 is CASSVRTSGRFSGTDTQYF. CDR3 DNA: TGTGCCAGCAGCGTTCGGACTAGCGGGAGGTTTTCCGGCACAGATACGCAGTATTTT. V gene TRBV9 combines with J gene TRBJ2-3; 14 nucleotides align to TRBD2. The germline V gene has CDR1 SGDLS and CDR2 YYNGEE. The CDR3 runs 19 residues. With V trimmed by 2 bases and J by 1 base, 9 bases remained unmatched.

CDR3 sequence reads: CASSQGGDGSGNTIYF. In DNA form, the CDR3 reads TGTGCCAGCAGCCAAGGGGGGGACGGCTCTGGAAACACCATATATTTT. V usage is TRBV4-2 and J usage is TRBJ1-3; D might be TRBD1 (5 bases). This CDR3 is 16 amino acids long. V was clipped by 1 base and J by 0 bases, with 10 bases between them. Germline values: CDR1 LGHNA, CDR2 YNFKEQ.

The chain employs TRBV19 and TRBJ2-5; D is unclear. V was clipped by 6 bases and J by 5 bases, with 10 bases between them. The germline V gene encodes CDR1 LNHDA and CDR2 SQIVND (reference sequence). The CDR3 loop spans 12 amino acids. The CDR3 nucleotides read TGTGCCAGTAGCCCCCCGGGTGAGACCCAGTACTTC. It encodes CASSPPGETQYF.

The table lists this clone with a count of one. V is TRBV19 and J is TRBJ1-5; D gene unclear. This CDR3 has 14 amino acids. The germline V and J ends were trimmed by 8 bases and 4 bases, with 15 bases remaining between them. Germline assignment: CDR1 LNHDA and CDR2 SQIVND (reference sequence). The CDR3 spells CASRTERVNQPQHF. The CDR3 DNA is TGTGCCAGTCGGACGGAGCGGGTGAATCAGCCCCAGCATTTT.

V usage is TRBV5-1 and J usage is TRBJ2-6; D ambiguous. With 3 bases removed from V and 2 bases from J, the gap between germline ends came to 9 bases. The CDR3 loop spans 15 amino acids. Per germline, CDR1 SGHRS and CDR2 YFSETQ. The CDR3 spells CASSWQAAGANVLTF. The CDR3 DNA is TGCGCCAGCAGCTGGCAGGCTGCTGGGGCCAACGTCCTGACTTTC.

The chain couples TRBV29-1 to TRBJ1-1; unclear D gene. Trimming removed 3 bases from V and 4 bases from J, with 9 bases in between. The germline CDR1 and CDR2 sequences are SQVTM and ANQGSEA. The CDR3 has 12 amino acids. For the CDR3, the DNA is TGCAGCGTTGACGGGTATAGCACTGAAGCTTTCTTT. Translated: CSVDGYSTEAFF.

The chain is built from TRBV6-1 and TRBJ1-3; D is ambiguous. Germline loops: CDR1 MNHNS, CDR2 SASEGT. Trimming removed 3 bases from V and 4 bases from J, with 16 bases in between. The CDR3 length is 16 residues. This CDR3 is CASSDGWEESGNTIYF. The DNA for the CDR3 is TGTGCCAGCAGTGACGGGTGGGAGGAATCAGGAAACACCATATATTTT.

The chain combines TRBV4-2 with TRBJ2-1, with D possibly matching TRBD2 (5 bases). V lost 2 bases and J lost 9, with 14 bases in between. CDR3 size: 14 residues. CDR1 and CDR2 (germline): LGHNA, YNFKEQ. DNA of the CDR3: TGTGCCAGCAGCCAACATACGCTAGCAATTGAGCAGTTCTTC. Protein product: CASSQHTLAIEQFF.

The CDR3 here is CASRLAGGRETQYF. CDR3 coding DNA: TGTGCCAGCAGACTAGCGGGAGGTCGAGAGACCCAGTACTTC. This chain joins TRBV6-5 and TRBJ2-5, with 12 nucleotides matching TRBD2. V lost 6 bases, J lost 4 bases, and 3 bases stayed unmatched. This CDR3 contains 14 residues. Germline V gene data show CDR1 as MNHEY and CDR2 as SVGAGI.

The CDR3 protein is CASSLGQGGYTF. The CDR3, as DNA: TGCGCCAGCAGCTTGGGACAGGGAGGCTACACCTTC. The chain is built from TRBV5-1 and TRBJ1-2; 7 bases are shared with TRBD1. The CDR3 is 12 residues long. CDR1 and CDR2 from the germline V gene are SGHRS and YFSETQ. J gave up 8 bases and V 0 bases, and 1 base lay outside the gene matches.

The chain couples TRBV6-1 to TRBJ1-2, with D possibly matching TRBD1 (5 bases). Germline V gene lookup returns CDR1 MNHNS and CDR2 SASEGT. CDR3 length: 15 amino acids. V gave up 6 bases and J gave up 8 bases, with 22 bases separating them. CDR3 coding DNA: TGTGCCAGCAGAGTACAGGTCTCAGCGATCGCCGGCTACACCTTC. Translated: CASRVQVSAIAGYTF.

V usage is TRBV4-3 and J usage is TRBJ2-3, with D perhaps TRBD1 (6 bases). The V end lost 1 base, the J end lost 7 bases, and 9 bases lay between the germline ends. CDR3 length equals 13 residues. Germline V lookup: CDR1 LGHNA, CDR2 YSLEER. DNA for the CDR3: TGCGCCAGCAGCCAAGTTACAGGGAATACGCAGTATTTT. This codes for CASSQVTGNTQYF.

CDR3 loop: CATSRDQGLAGNNEQFF. The CDR3, as DNA: TGTGCCACCAGCAGAGATCAGGGGCTAGCGGGTAACAATGAGCAGTTCTTC. The chain carries TRBV15 and TRBJ2-1, with TRBD2 identical over 8 bases. The CDR3 runs 17 residues. The V and J ends lost 0 bases and 5 bases, in that order; junction bases with no gene match: 9. Germline V gene lookup returns CDR1 LNHNV and CDR2 YYDKDF (reference sequence).

The gene calls are TRBV10-1 and TRBJ1-2; D ambiguous. V was clipped by 4 bases and J by 0 bases, with 15 bases between them. The CDR3 has 16 amino acids. Germline V CDR1 and CDR2: WNHNN, SYGVQD (reference sequence). CDR3 residues: CASSGPSLLANYGYTF. CDR3 nucleotide sequence: TGCGCCAGCAGTGGTCCTTCGTTATTAGCTAACTATGGCTACACCTTC.

The genes are TRBV5-1 and TRBJ2-7; no definite D call. V was trimmed by 4 bases and J by 0 bases, leaving 8 bases between them. This CDR3 comprises 13 residues. From germline, CDR1 is SGHRS and CDR2 YFSETQ. The CDR3 region has the DNA TGCGCCAGCAGCATAGCAGTCTCCTACGAGCAGTACTTC. It encodes CASSIAVSYEQYF. Based on the CDR3 plus reference TRBV5-1 and TRBJ2-7, the full variable domain is KAGVTQTPRYLIKTRGQQVTLSCSPISGHRSVSWYQQTPGQGLQFLFEYFSETQRNKGNFPGRFSGRQFSNSRSEMNVSTLELGDSALYLCASSIAVSYEQYFGPGTRLTVT.

The chain joins TRBV19 to TRBJ1-1; 8 nucleotides agree with TRBD1. The V and J ends lost 5 bases and 7 bases, in that order; junction bases with no gene match: 6. This CDR3 is 13 amino acids long. Germline loops: CDR1 LNHDA, CDR2 SQIVND (reference sequence). CDR3 protein: CASSRTGIGEAFF. The CDR3 DNA sequence: TGTGCCAGTAGTCGGACAGGGATTGGTGAAGCTTTCTTT.

The V call is TRBV7-9, the J call TRBJ2-7, with 9 bases identical to TRBD1. This CDR3 region has 14 residues. CDR1 and CDR2 (germline): SEHNR, FQNEAQ (reference sequence). After removal of 4 bases from V and 6 bases from J, the junction contained 7 bases not matched to a gene. In nucleotides, the CDR3 is TGTGCCAGCAGCTACCGGGACAGGGATATCGAGCAGTACTTC. It encodes CASSYRDRDIEQYF.

This clone is a singleton in its sample. This chain connects TRBV2 to TRBJ2-2, with D possibly matching TRBD2 (6 bases). Germline V lookup: CDR1 SNHLY, CDR2 FYNNEI. The CDR3 loop spans 14 amino acids. Trimming removed 7 bases at V and 2 bases at J, with 11 bases between. The CDR3 region has the DNA TGTGCCAGCAAGGGACTGACAAACACCGGGGAGCTGTTTTTT. It specifies CASKGLTNTGELFF.

The V gene is TRBV5-5, the J gene TRBJ2-3; 8 positions agree with TRBD1. The CDR3 consists of 15 residues. The germline V gene has CDR1 SGHKS and CDR2 YYEKEE (reference sequence). Trimming cost V 0 bases and J 5 bases; bases outside gene matches: 5. The CDR3 DNA reads TGTGCCAGCAGCTTGGAGGGACAGGCTCGAGATACGCAGTATTTT. It is translated as CASSLEGQARDTQYF.

This clone was found once. The chain has TRBV7-9 and TRBJ1-5; D uncertain. Germline CDR1 is SEHNR and CDR2 is FQNEAQ (reference sequence). V shed 5 bases and J shed 3 bases, with 17 bases lying between them. The CDR3 contains 16 residues. CDR3 protein: CASSQLTGSLNQPQHF. CDR3 nucleotides: TGTGCCAGCAGCCAACTAACGGGATCTCTCAATCAGCCCCAGCATTTT. Combining the CDR3 with reference TRBV7-9 and TRBJ1-5 gives the whole variable domain DTGVSQNPRHKITKRGQNVTFRCDPISEHNRLYWYRQTLGQGPEFLTYFQNEAQLEKSRLLSDRFSAERPKGSFSTLEIQRTEQGDSAMYLCASSQLTGSLNQPQHFGDGTRLSIL.